The next 3 T cell receptor beta chains were all read from a single sample in a study of T cell responses to AZD1222 COVID-19 vaccine. Profiled with immunoSEQ multiplex PCR; TCRdb holds only in-frame clones, not every one. The profile shows 150,000 or so clones, just over 90% of them singletons. Here the sequenced sample was peripheral blood, taken on day 0 of AZD1222 vaccination. These receptors were taken from an adult in good health.

The chain joins TRBV15 to TRBJ2-3; 15 bases are shared with TRBD2. V lost 4 bases to trimming and J lost 5 bases; unmatched junction nucleotides: 4. Per germline, CDR1 LNHNV and CDR2 YYDKDF (reference sequence). This CDR3 has 16 amino acids. The CDR3 sequence is CATSMRTSGRGDTQYF. CDR3 DNA: TGTGCCACCAGCATGCGGACTAGCGGGAGGGGAGATACGCAGTATTTT.

CDR3 region: CASSQQGSNYGYTF. In DNA, the CDR3 is TGCGCCAGCAGCCAGCAGGGTTCTAACTATGGCTACACCTTC. The rearrangement joins TRBV4-1 to TRBJ1-2; a possible D gene is TRBD1 (5 bases). The CDR3 consists of 14 residues. Germline lookup yields CDR1 MGHRA and CDR2 YSYEKL. The V gene lost 3 bases and the J gene lost 0 bases, with 8 bases spanning the gap.

The chain recombines TRBV28 with TRBJ2-7; TRBD1 matches 7 bases. The germline V gene encodes CDR1 MDHEN and CDR2 SYDVKM. This CDR3 is built from 14 residues. The V gene end was trimmed by 1 base and the J gene end by 3 bases; junction bases not matched to a gene: 3. CDR3 region: CASSLSGQIYEQYF. The CDR3 DNA reads as TGTGCCAGCAGTTTATCGGGACAGATCTACGAGCAGTACTTC.